Listed here are 21 T cell receptor beta chains from one sample, sequenced in a study of CD8 T cells in ankylosing spondylitis. Each CDR3 protein is one row after TCRdb ran MiXCR on the 5' RACE reads. Seen here are tens of thousands of distinct CDR3 sequences, around 30% observed once, and the top ten hold about 60%. Sequenced: blood, either unsorted or a sorted T cell fraction (not recorded which). The source is a male donor with ankylosing spondylitis or in good health (not recorded which).

The gene calls are TRBV7-6 and TRBJ1-4; D remains unclear. V gave up 5 bases and J gave up 5 bases, with 15 bases separating them. Germline loops: CDR1 SGHVS, CDR2 FNYEAQ. There are 15 residues in the CDR3. The CDR3 reads CASSPRTPQNEKLFF. Written as DNA, the CDR3 is TGTGCCAGCAGCCCCAGGACCCCTCAGAATGAAAAACTGTTTTTT.

The CDR3 is CASSQVGTEAFF. As DNA, the CDR3 is TGTGCCAGCAGTCAAGTGGGGACTGAAGCTTTCTTT. This rearrangement joins TRBV12-3 or TRBV12-4 to TRBJ1-1; no definite D call. The CDR3 covers 12 residues. The V and J ends lost 5 bases and 5 bases respectively, with 9 bases between them.

This clonotype came up a few times. V and J are TRBV5-1 and TRBJ2-1, with 7 bases aligning to TRBD2. The CDR3 contains 16 residues. The trim removed 3 bases at V and 5 bases at J, leaving 11 bases unmatched. Germline lookup yields CDR1 SGHRS and CDR2 YFSETQ. CDR3: CASSSTSGGLNNEQFF. The CDR3 DNA is TGCGCCAGCAGCTCGACTTCGGGGGGACTCAACAATGAGCAGTTCTTC.

This clonotype has only a few counts. The chain combines TRBV10-3 with TRBJ2-7; the D is unclear. V gave up 0 bases and J gave up 1 base, with 7 bases separating them. The germline gives CDR1 ENHRY, CDR2 SYGVKD. The CDR3 loop spans 14 amino acids. Here the CDR3 reads CAISESPDSYEQYF. The CDR3 coding sequence is TGTGCCATCAGTGAGTCTCCGGATTCCTACGAGCAGTACTTC.

The chain uses TRBV5-1 and TRBJ2-2; D possibly corresponds to TRBD1 (5 bases). Germline-derived CDR1 and CDR2 are SGHRS and YFSETQ. The V and J ends lost 3 bases and 0 bases respectively, with 9 bases between them. CDR3 length: 15 amino acids. The CDR3 protein is CASSSRQTNTGELFF. CDR3 DNA: TGCGCCAGCAGCTCCCGACAGACGAACACCGGGGAGCTGTTTTTT.

This clonotype was counted a few times. The V gene is TRBV18, the J gene TRBJ2-7; maybe TRBD2 (6 bases). Germline-derived CDR1 and CDR2 are KGHSH and LQKENI. V was shortened by 5 bases and J by 0 bases, with 11 bases between the two germline ends. The CDR3 extends over 14 amino acids. CDR3 nucleotides: TGTGCCAGCTCAGCCCGGGACTCCTCCTACGAGCAGTACGTC. This translates into CASSARDSSYEQYV.

V and J are TRBV20-1 and TRBJ2-1; the match to TRBD2 covers 10 bases. The J segment lost 4 bases and the V segment lost 6 bases, leaving 6 bases of the junction unmatched. This CDR3 has 14 residues. The germline V gene encodes CDR1 DFQATT and CDR2 SNEGSKA (reference sequence). The CDR3 protein is CSALSGGQYNEQFF. The CDR3 DNA reads TGCAGTGCCCTTAGCGGGGGGCAATACAATGAGCAGTTCTTC.

This clonotype was detected a few times. The chain combines TRBV4-1 with TRBJ2-5; D may be TRBD2 (5 bases). This CDR3 has 13 amino acids. Trimming took off 1 base at V and 2 bases at J, with 5 bases between the two ends. Germline V gene lookup returns CDR1 MGHRA and CDR2 YSYEKL. The DNA of the CDR3 is TGCGCCAGCAGCCAAGGCGGGCAAGAGACCCAGTACTTC. Its protein is CASSQGGQETQYF.

This rearrangement joins TRBV5-6 to TRBJ1-1; D perhaps matches TRBD1 (6 bases). Germline CDR1 and CDR2: SGHDT and YYEEEE. CDR3 length equals 13 residues. Trimming left V 4 bases short and J 6 bases short, with 13 bases between. The CDR3 is CASSLQGWAEAFF. The CDR3 nucleotides read TGTGCCAGCAGCCTACAGGGTTGGGCTGAAGCTTTCTTT.

The chain couples TRBV5-1 to TRBJ1-3; the D is unclear. The germline V and J ends were trimmed by 0 bases and 0 bases, with 13 bases remaining between them. Germline CDR1 reads SGHRS; CDR2 reads YFSETQ. This CDR3 has 17 residues. The CDR3 nucleotides read TGCGCCAGCAGCTTGGATCTGGGAGAAGACTCTGGAAACACCATATATTTT. Its protein product is CASSLDLGEDSGNTIYF.

The rearrangement uses TRBV5-1 and TRBJ2-2; TRBD1 is a possible D gene (5 bases). The V gene's germline CDR1 is SGHRS and CDR2 YFSETQ. V lost 1 base and J lost 0, with 19 bases in between. The CDR3 is 19 residues long. CDR3 DNA: TGCGCCAGCAGCTTGTTTCAGGGCTCCTTGTTCGCGAACACCGGGGAGCTGTTTTTT. Its translation: CASSLFQGSLFANTGELFF.

The rearrangement joins TRBV6-5 to TRBJ2-7; D may be TRBD2 (6 bases). This CDR3 contains 13 residues. Looked up from germline, CDR1 is MNHEY and CDR2 is SVGAGI. V lost 7 bases, J lost 2 bases, and 12 bases lay in between. The CDR3 DNA follows: TGTGCCAGCATTAATAGCGGAACCTACGAGCAGTACTTC. Its protein is CASINSGTYEQYF.

The rearrangement joins TRBV5-1 to TRBJ1-5; 7 bases agree with TRBD1. Trimming at V came to 3 bases and at J to 0 bases, leaving 6 bases not matched to a gene. The CDR3 sequence is 16 residues long. CDR1 SGHRS and CDR2 YFSETQ come from the germline V gene. CDR3 nucleotide sequence: TGCGCCAGCAGCTCAGGGGGACCTTATAGCAATCAGCCCCAGCATTTT. Its protein is CASSSGGPYSNQPQHF.

The chain recombines TRBV20-1 with TRBJ2-2; no reliable D call. The CDR3 is 13 amino acids. CDR1 is DFQATT and CDR2 is SNEGSKA in the germline V gene (reference sequence). V was shortened by 0 bases and J by 10 bases, with 12 bases between the two germline ends. As DNA, the CDR3 is TGCAGTGCTAGAGAGGCGGTAACCTCGGAGCTGTTTTTT. This gives the protein CSAREAVTSELFF.

This chain links TRBV15 with TRBJ2-3; TRBD2 matches 8 bases. V trimming: 0 bases; J trimming: 2 bases; junction bases outside the gene matches: 7. Germline V gene data show CDR1 as LNHNV and CDR2 as YYDKDF (reference sequence). CDR3 length equals 17 residues. The CDR3 nucleotides read TGTGCCACCAGCAGAGACCAAGCCGGGGGGGCCACAGATACGCAGTATTTT. Protein product: CATSRDQAGGATDTQYF.

The V call is TRBV7-2, the J call TRBJ2-2; TRBD2 aligns across 14 bases. Germline V gives CDR1 SGHTA, CDR2 FQGNSA. The CDR3 contains 16 residues. V shed 2 bases and J 6 bases; nucleotides not matched to a gene: 2. In DNA form, the CDR3 reads TGTGCCAGCAGCTTACGACTAGCGGGGGGGGCCGGGGAGCTGTTTTTT. Its protein is CASSLRLAGGAGELFF. Full variable domain (missing parts from reference TRBV7-2 and TRBJ2-2): GAGVSQSPSNKVTEKGKDVELRCDPISGHTALYWYRQSLGQGLEFLIYFQGNSAPDKSGLPSDRFSAERTGGSVSTLTIQRTQQEDSAVYLCASSLRLAGGAGELFFGEGSRLTVL.

This clonotype was counted many times. The chain links TRBV7-9 to TRBJ2-7; no clear D. The CDR3 consists of 17 residues. Between the trimmed V and J ends, which lost 4 bases and 3 bases, there was a span of 22 bases. CDR1 SEHNR and CDR2 FQNEAQ come from the germline V gene (reference sequence). Written as DNA, the CDR3 is TGTGCCAGCAGCTCCACGTCTCCGGGTTGGGATATCTACGAGCAGTACGTC. As protein: CASSSTSPGWDIYEQYV.

V and J are TRBV4-2 and TRBJ1-5; TRBD1 matches 7 bases. There are 16 residues in the CDR3. The V segment lost 1 base and the J segment 2 bases; nucleotides outside the gene matches: 5. In germline, CDR1 is LGHNA, CDR2 YNFKEQ. The CDR3 spells CASSQGGQGGNQPQHF. The CDR3 nucleotides are TGTGCCAGCAGCCAAGGAGGGCAGGGGGGCAATCAGCCCCAGCATTTT.

This clonotype was detected many times. The rearrangement joins TRBV29-1 to TRBJ2-3; possible D gene TRBD2, 6 bases. From germline, CDR1 is SQVTM and CDR2 ANQGSEA. This CDR3 spans 12 amino acids. V lost 6 bases and J 7 bases, leaving 14 bases between the germline ends. CDR3 nucleotide sequence: TGCAGCGTGGGACTTCGCTCACATACGCAGTATTTT. Translation: CSVGLRSHTQYF.

This sequence joins TRBV20-1 and TRBJ2-1, with D perhaps matching TRBD2 (5 bases). The CDR3 extends over 12 amino acids. Germline-derived CDR1 and CDR2 are DFQATT and SNEGSKA (reference sequence). V gave up 1 base and J gave up 6 bases, with 7 bases separating them. CDR3 sequence: CSARGLRNEQFF. The CDR3 DNA is TGCAGTGCTAGAGGACTACGCAATGAGCAGTTCTTC.

This clonotype has more than one count but fewer than ten. The chain couples TRBV5-1 to TRBJ2-3; D is undetermined. CDR3 length: 14 residues. V gave up 4 bases and J gave up 2 bases, with 11 bases separating them. CDR1 and CDR2 from the germline V gene are SGHRS and YFSETQ. This CDR3 is CASSPSDNTDTQYF. The CDR3 DNA reads as TGCGCCAGCAGCCCGTCAGATAACACAGATACGCAGTATTTT.